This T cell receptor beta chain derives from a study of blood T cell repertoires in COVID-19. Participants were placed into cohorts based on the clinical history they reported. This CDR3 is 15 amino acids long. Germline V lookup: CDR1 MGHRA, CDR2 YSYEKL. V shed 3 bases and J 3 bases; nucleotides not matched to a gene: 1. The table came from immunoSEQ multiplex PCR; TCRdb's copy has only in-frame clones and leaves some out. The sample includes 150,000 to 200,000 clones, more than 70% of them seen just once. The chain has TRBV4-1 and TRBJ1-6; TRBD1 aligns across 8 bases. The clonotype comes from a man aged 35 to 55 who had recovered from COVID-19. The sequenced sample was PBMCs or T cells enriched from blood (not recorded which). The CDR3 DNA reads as TGCGCCAGCAGCCAGGACAGGGTCTATAATTCACCCCTCCACTTT. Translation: CASSQDRVYNSPLHF.